This note documents a single TCR beta chain sequence. Only one count was recorded for this clone. There is no known antigen for this receptor. Within one base of it there is no much larger clone, and no base qualities were kept. Each collaborating institution followed its own protocols to collect whole blood in K2EDTA tubes. Collaborator samples were shipped for TCRbeta analysis as frozen whole blood, isolated PBMCs, or DNA extracted from either sample type. This entry belongs to a study of blood T cell repertoires in COVID-19 (dated by TCRdb to the early 2020s). In the study overall: Samples covering the acute and convalescent phases of COVID-19 were provided by collaborators in the United States, Italy and Spain. The prospective study material was composed of cDNA or gDNA derived from T cells, B-cell-depleted T cells, or PBMCs. Samples were obtained from the ongoing ImmuneRACE study (first 160 participants) and from about 1,300 subjects provided by 6 global collaborators. The repertoires were released in a freely available public database intended as a resource for research on the immune response to SARS-CoV-2. HLA class I and class II types, where available, came from metadata supplied by the sample provider rather than from assay-based typing. Deeply sampled blood TCRbeta repertoires from subjects exposed to, actively infected with, or recovered from COVID-19 were included in the dataset. Sample metadata almost always included a de-identified subject ID, COVID-19 status, age in years and sex.

General conclusions and limits of the study: How much clinical and demographic metadata was included differed by source and by participant, and the metadata was provided uncurated.

The germline ends are 13 bases apart after V is trimmed by 1 base and J by 0 bases. Spanning cysteine to phenylalanine, the CDR3 consists of 17 amino acids. The retained sequence is limited to the CDR3, 51 bases, with the frame set at the first base. CDR1 and CDR2 (LGHNA, YNFKEQ) derive from the germline V gene. TCRbeta CDR3 regions were amplified from genomic DNA using the immunoSEQ Assay, a bias-controlled multiplex PCR. Per the original workflow: The number of nucleated cells in each sample was estimated from the amplification of reference gene primers within the assay. To quantify the absolute abundance of each unique TCRbeta CDR3 rearrangement, sequence reads were collapsed and filtered. For each sample, productive Simpson clonality was calculated as the square root of Simpson's diversity index over productive rearrangements. TCRdb obtained this table from immuneACCESS and retained in-frame rearrangements with V and J assigned. These tables miss some clones; where compared with another copy, unresolved V genes account for less than half of the shortfall, and the remainder is unexplained. V and J calls and clone size are those listed in that table; D and trimming were worked out from the DNA. In all, the sample holds 120,000 to 150,000 clones, and around 80% of those were seen once. The ten largest clonotypes hold 3.5% to 4.5% of the sample.

The receptor's source is a man aged 55 to 70 with acute or convalescent COVID-19. The sequence is built from TRBV4-2 and TRBJ2-1, with TRBD2 tentatively as D gene (5 bases match). Source material: peripheral blood. The CDR3 reads CASSQVNGGSSYNEQFF. At the DNA level, the sequence is TGTGCCAGCAGCCAAGTGAATGGCGGGTCCTCCTACAATGAGCAGTTCTTC.